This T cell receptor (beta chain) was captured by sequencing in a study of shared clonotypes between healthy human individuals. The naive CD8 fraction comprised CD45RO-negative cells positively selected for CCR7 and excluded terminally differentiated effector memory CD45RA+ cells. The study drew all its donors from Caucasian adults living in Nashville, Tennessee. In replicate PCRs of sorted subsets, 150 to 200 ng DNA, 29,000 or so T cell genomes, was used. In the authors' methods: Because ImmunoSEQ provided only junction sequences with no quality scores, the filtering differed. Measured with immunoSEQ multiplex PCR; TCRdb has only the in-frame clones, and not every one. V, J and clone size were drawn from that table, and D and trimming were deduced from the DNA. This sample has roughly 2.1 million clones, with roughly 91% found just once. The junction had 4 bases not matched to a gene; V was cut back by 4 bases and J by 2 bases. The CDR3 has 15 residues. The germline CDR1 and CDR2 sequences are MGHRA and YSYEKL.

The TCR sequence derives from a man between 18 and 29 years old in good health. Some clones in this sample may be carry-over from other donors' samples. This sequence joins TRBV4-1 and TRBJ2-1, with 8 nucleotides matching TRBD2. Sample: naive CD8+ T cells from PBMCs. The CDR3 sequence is CASSPREGPYNEQFF. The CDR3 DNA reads TGCGCCAGCAGCCCACGGGAGGGGCCCTACAATGAGCAGTTCTTC.